This T cell receptor beta chain was documented in a study of fetal regulatory T cell absence and autoimmunity (dated by TCRdb to about 2017). For the wider study: Autoimmunity of the exocrine pancreas was seen in the IPEX patients even though clinical diabetes was absent. Results the study describes overall, beyond this receptor: Cord blood and pancreas had broadly similar TRB gene family usage, which resembled published neonatal and adult repertoires. The oligoclonal enrichment was interpreted as supporting antigen-driven autoimmunity in the pancreas before birth in IPEX syndrome. The TCR compartment showed significant oligoclonal enrichment in pancreas versus cord blood, with some top clones over 90-fold enriched.

The CDR1 and CDR2 encoded by the germline V gene are SGHNT and YENEEA. The CDR3 starts with the cysteine, ends with the phenylalanine, and has 15 residues. The read is trimmed to its CDR3 DNA, 45 bases read in frame from base 1. The junction shows trimming of 5 bases on V and 0 bases on J, plus 14 bases between the germline ends. This clone has a single count. This receptor's antigen is unknown. No base quality information exists; no much larger clone differs at one position. Amplification and barcoding of TCRbeta CDR3 regions were carried out by two-step multiplex PCR on the immunoSEQ human TCRbeta survey platform. Sequencing of the libraries was done on Illumina instruments, and IgH was sequenced in parallel from the same samples. The original pipeline was this. To remove PCR and sequencing errors, raw reads were filtered against IMGT V, D, J definitions and grouped with a nearest-neighbor algorithm. A clone was defined by an identical nucleotide sequence, and differential abundance between tissues was tested with a Fisher exact test for each clone at a pFDR threshold of p<0.01. A minimum inclusion filter of 10 in either sample excluded clones with frequencies too low for statistical inference. The immunoSEQ Analyzer was used for pairwise clonal comparisons, and IMGT tools were used to assess gene family usage. The table was pulled from immuneACCESS by TCRdb, which kept in-frame rearrangements only. Such tables lose some clones; where checked, under half of the loss comes from unresolved V genes, and the rest has no known cause. D and trimming were read from the DNA, whereas the V and J calls and clone size are those reported in that table. The sample data list some 46,000 clones, and about 79% of these were observed just once. Jointly, the top ten make up about 0.41% of the sample.

The DNeasy Blood and Tissue Kit was used to extract roughly 1.7-3.3 ug of genomic DNA from either umbilical cord blood or frozen pancreas. This receptor was obtained from a newborn boy with IPEX syndrome. The sample was cord blood. Rearrangement joined TRBV11-3 to TRBJ2-7; a tentative D call is TRBD1 (6 bases match). The base sequence is TGTGCCAGCAGCAATACAGGGAAGGGCTCCTACGAGCAGTACTTC. The translation is CASSNTGKGSYEQYF.